This TCR beta chain was sequenced during a study of T cell repertoires in cytomegalovirus infection. Study-level information: CMV infection and matching HLA type were both indicated by public TCR beta signatures. Points from the study as a whole: Accumulated public TCR beta family frequency recognized individuals carrying CMV together with the relevant HLA. HLA-C-restricted CMV clonotypes gave the most frequent clonotype in two of eight donors.

In TCRdb, the reads were re-called with MiXCR into one record per CDR3 protein. The sample contains about 740,000 distinct CDR3 sequences, about a third of which appear only once. This clonotype was seen a handful of times. Its target is unknown. Germline V gives CDR1 MNHNS, CDR2 SASEGT. With V trimmed by 6 bases and J by 10 bases, 8 bases remained unmatched. The CDR3 has 14 residues. The sequenced sample consisted of PBMCs. The chain joins TRBV6-1 to TRBJ1-6, with TRBD1 matching 8 bases. This sequence originates from a human donor in good health (CMV status not recorded). Some clones in this sample may be carry-over from other donors' samples. The CDR3 loop reads CASRTQTGDSPLHF. DNA for the CDR3: TGTGCCAGCAGAACTCAGACAGGGGACTCACCCCTCCACTTT.